This T cell receptor (beta chain) was captured by sequencing in a study of quantifying T cell responses using KT2 cells. Study-wide context: Reverse transcription used primers in the TCR alpha and beta constant regions. Estimated efficiency of the T4 ligation step was above 8% under optimum conditions. Study-wide results and caveats: Input KT2 cell number predicted KT2 alpha and beta sequence counts linearly over several orders of magnitude.

KT2, a clone with a known TCR, was spiked into unfractionated PBMC. This CDR3 region has 15 residues. Unmatched junction bases numbered 8, after V lost 9 bases and J lost 1 base. Germline loops: CDR1 KGHSH, CDR2 LQKENI. Remarks on this clonotype: Its antigen is unknown.

The cDNA 3' end received a ligated oligonucleotide with a UMI. First-round PCR used around 4 cycles and beta primers RC1.1 and RC1.2 covering TRBC1 and TRBC2. Each CDR3 protein is one row after TCRdb ran MiXCR on the UMI-ligation and nested PCR reads. Of over 35,000 distinct CDR3 sequences in the sample, about 17% are singletons; the top ten hold less than 50%. The sequence came from a human donor. V gene TRBV18 combines with J gene TRBJ2-1; TRBD1 matches 8 bases. Source material: PBMCs spiked with cells of the T cell clone KT2. CDR3 sequence: CASTGQGASYNEQFF. As DNA, the CDR3 is TGTGCCAGTACCGGGCAGGGGGCGTCCTACAATGAGCAGTTCTTC.